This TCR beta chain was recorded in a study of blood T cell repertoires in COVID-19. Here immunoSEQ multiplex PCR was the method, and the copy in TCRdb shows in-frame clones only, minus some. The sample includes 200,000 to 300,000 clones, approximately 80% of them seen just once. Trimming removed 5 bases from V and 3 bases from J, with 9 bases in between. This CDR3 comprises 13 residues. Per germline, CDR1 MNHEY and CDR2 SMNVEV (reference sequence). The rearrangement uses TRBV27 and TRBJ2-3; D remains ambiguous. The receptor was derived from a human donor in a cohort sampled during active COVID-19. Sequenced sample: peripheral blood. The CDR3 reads CASSLTETDTQYF. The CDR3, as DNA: TGTGCCAGCAGTCTTACGGAGACAGATACGCAGTATTTT.